Listed here are 19 T cell receptor beta chains from one sample, sequenced in a study of response to subunit inactivated influenza vaccine. One entry per CDR3 protein, called by TCRdb with MiXCR from the RT-PCR reads. Seen here are roughly 180,000 distinct CDR3 sequences, around 9.2% observed once, and the top ten hold roughly a tenth. Material: non-naive T cells sorted from PBMCs, obtained on the day of vaccination. The receptors shown here come from a man aged 50 to 60 who received an inactivated influenza vaccine.

The chain has TRBV5-1 and TRBJ1-6, with D possibly matching TRBD1 (6 bases). Germline loops: CDR1 SGHRS, CDR2 YFSETQ. V dropped 0 bases and J dropped 7 bases, with 11 bases sitting between them. The CDR3 runs 15 residues. CDR3 protein: CASSLGGRRNSPLHF. CDR3 sequence (DNA): TGCGCCAGCAGCTTGGGGGGGCGACGGAATTCACCCCTCCACTTT. Supplemented by reference TRBV5-1 and TRBJ1-6, the full variable domain reads KAGVTQTPRYLIKTRGQQVTLSCSPISGHRSVSWYQQTPGQGLQFLFEYFSETQRNKGNFPGRFSGRQFSNSRSEMNVSTLELGDSALYLCASSLGGRRNSPLHFGNGTRLTVT.

This clonotype has only a few counts. The V call is TRBV5-1, the J call TRBJ2-2; D may be TRBD2 (6 bases). Per the germline V gene, CDR1 is SGHRS and CDR2 is YFSETQ. V lost 6 bases, J lost 5 bases, and 11 bases lay in between. This CDR3 is 13 amino acids long. The CDR3 nucleotides are TGCGCCAGCAATCTCCGGGGGACCGGGGAGCTGTTTTTT. This codes for CASNLRGTGELFF. Full variable domain (rest looked up from reference TRBV5-1 and TRBJ2-2): KAGVTQTPRYLIKTRGQQVTLSCSPISGHRSVSWYQQTPGQGLQFLFEYFSETQRNKGNFPGRFSGRQFSNSRSEMNVSTLELGDSALYLCASNLRGTGELFFGEGSRLTVL.

The V call is TRBV20-1, the J call TRBJ1-1, with D possibly matching TRBD1 (6 bases). The CDR3 has 14 residues. The germline V gene has CDR1 DFQATT and CDR2 SNEGSKA (reference sequence). V was clipped by 3 bases and J by 4 bases, with 15 bases between them. The CDR3 nucleotides read TGCAGTGCTAGTGTTGAGGGGGATATCACTGAAGCTTTCTTT. This gives the protein CSASVEGDITEAFF.

This clonotype was picked up many times. CDR3 loop: CASRRDPPTSPLHF. CDR3 sequence (DNA): TGCGCCAGCAGGCGGGACCCTCCGACCTCACCCCTCCACTTT. The rearrangement links TRBV5-1 to TRBJ1-6; possibly TRBD1 for D (5 bases). V shed 5 bases and J shed 10 bases, with 16 bases lying between them. The CDR3 extends over 14 amino acids. Germline lookup yields CDR1 SGHRS and CDR2 YFSETQ.

The rearrangement uses TRBV7-9 and TRBJ2-2; D may be TRBD1 (6 bases). V was shortened by 5 bases and J by 1 base, with 8 bases between the two germline ends. The CDR3 extends over 14 amino acids. CDR1 and CDR2 (germline): SEHNR, FQNEAQ (reference sequence). CDR3 nucleotides: TGTGCCAGCAGCGCGACAGGGAACACCGGGGAGCTGTTTTTT. It specifies CASSATGNTGELFF.

This clonotype was picked up one time. V is TRBV9 and J is TRBJ2-2; weak D call: TRBD2 (5 bases). The germline gives CDR1 SGDLS, CDR2 YYNGEE. Trimming took 3 bases from V and 2 from J, leaving 14 bases between them. CDR3 length: 16 amino acids. CDR3 loop: CASSGNPADNTGELFF. The CDR3 coding sequence is TGTGCCAGCAGCGGCAATCCAGCGGACAACACCGGGGAGCTGTTTTTT. Using reference TRBV9 and TRBJ2-2 for the parts outside the CDR3, the full variable domain is DSGVTQTPKHLITATGQRVTLRCSPRSGDLSVYWYQQSLDQGLQFLIQYYNGEERAKGNILERFSAQQFPDLHSELNLSSLELGDSALYFCASSGNPADNTGELFFGEGSRLTVL.

The sample holds a few counts of this clonotype. V gene TRBV6-2 or TRBV6-3 combines with J gene TRBJ2-7, with 8 nucleotides matching TRBD1. The CDR3 extends over 14 amino acids. Germline CDR1 is MNHEY and CDR2 is SVGEGT. The V segment lost 5 bases and the J segment 3 bases; nucleotides outside the gene matches: 6. CDR3 loop: CASSTYTGGYEQYF. CDR3 coding DNA: TGTGCCAGCAGTACATACACAGGGGGCTACGAGCAGTACTTC.

The rearrangement uses TRBV24-1 and TRBJ1-2; D might be TRBD1 (5 bases). CDR1 and CDR2 (germline): KGHDR, SFDVKD. V was trimmed by 4 bases and J by 4 bases, leaving 12 bases between them. The CDR3 runs to 14 residues. Here the CDR3 DNA reads TGTGCCACCAGTGACCGGGGGGGTCCCTATGGCTACACCTTC. Its translation is CATSDRGGPYGYTF.

This clonotype has more than one count but fewer than ten. The chain employs TRBV15 and TRBJ2-5; TRBD2 agrees at 7 bases. Germline V lookup: CDR1 LNHNV, CDR2 YYDKDF (reference sequence). After removal of 3 bases from V and 4 bases from J, the junction contained 5 bases not matched to a gene. This CDR3 has 14 residues. The CDR3 loop is CATSSGRTVETQYF. In DNA, the CDR3 is TGTGCCACCAGCAGCGGGAGGACCGTAGAGACCCAGTACTTC.

J is TRBJ2-7 and V is TRBV20-1, with 9 bases fitting TRBD2. With 5 bases clipped from V and 7 bases from J, the junction kept 12 bases outside the gene matches. CDR3 size: 14 residues. Germline V CDR1 and CDR2: DFQATT, SNEGSKA (reference sequence). This CDR3 reads CSAHPGLARGEQYF. The CDR3 DNA reads as TGCAGTGCTCATCCGGGACTAGCAAGGGGGGAGCAGTACTTC.

In its sample, this clonotype was seen once. This chain links TRBV9 with TRBJ2-7, with TRBD2 matching 12 bases. Losses at the gene ends were 3 bases for V and 6 bases for J; bases not matched to a gene: 7. From germline, CDR1 is SGDLS and CDR2 YYNGEE. The CDR3 loop spans 15 amino acids. The CDR3 region is CASSALAGGAFEQYF. DNA for the CDR3: TGTGCCAGCAGCGCACTAGCGGGAGGAGCTTTCGAGCAGTACTTC. The full variable domain, its missing parts supplied by reference TRBV9 and TRBJ2-7, is DSGVTQTPKHLITATGQRVTLRCSPRSGDLSVYWYQQSLDQGLQFLIQYYNGEERAKGNILERFSAQQFPDLHSELNLSSLELGDSALYFCASSALAGGAFEQYFGPGTRLTVT.

There are many counts of this clonotype. This chain links TRBV7-6 with TRBJ2-1, with 7 bases that match TRBD2. This CDR3 spans 13 amino acids. From germline, CDR1 is SGHVS and CDR2 FNYEAQ. Trimming removed 5 bases from V and 10 bases from J; junction bases left unmatched: 8. The CDR3 is CASSPSGTGEQFF. CDR3 bases: TGTGCCAGCAGCCCTAGCGGCACTGGAGAGCAGTTCTTC.

The chain links TRBV15 to TRBJ2-3; TRBD1 is a possible D gene (6 bases). This CDR3 spans 15 amino acids. Trimming took off 4 bases at V and 4 bases at J, with 15 bases between the two ends. Germline lookup yields CDR1 LNHNV and CDR2 YYDKDF (reference sequence). This chain's CDR3 is CATSIYQGTSDTQYF. The CDR3 DNA follows: TGTGCCACCAGCATCTACCAGGGGACGTCAGATACGCAGTATTTT.

This clonotype was counted many times. The CDR3 spells CSASLEYGYTF. The CDR3 DNA follows: TGCAGTGCTAGCTTGGAATATGGCTACACCTTC. This chain connects TRBV20-1 to TRBJ1-2; D gene ambiguous. Germline V CDR1 and CDR2: DFQATT, SNEGSKA (reference sequence). There are 11 residues in the CDR3. The ends were cut back, 3 bases at V and 5 bases at J, with 7 bases in the middle.

The chain employs TRBV4-2 and TRBJ2-3; 14 bases match TRBD2. This CDR3 is 18 amino acids long. J was trimmed by 2 bases and V by 4 bases; bases with no gene match: 8. The germline gives CDR1 LGHNA, CDR2 YNFKEQ. CDR3 protein: CASSPGTSGGINTDTQYF. For the CDR3, the DNA is TGTGCCAGCAGCCCCGGGACTAGCGGGGGCATTAACACAGATACGCAGTATTTT.

This clonotype showed up many times. The chain uses TRBV4-3 and TRBJ2-3; 9 bases line up with TRBD2. Losses at the gene ends were 1 base for V and 1 base for J; bases not matched to a gene: 6. Germline assignment: CDR1 LGHNA and CDR2 YSLEER. The CDR3 is 17 residues long. CDR3: CASSQATSSGGTDTQYF. The CDR3 DNA reads as TGCGCCAGCAGCCAAGCCACTTCTAGCGGGGGCACAGATACGCAGTATTTT.

This clonotype was observed a handful of times. The chain recombines TRBV9 with TRBJ2-5; 9 nucleotides agree with TRBD2. With V trimmed by 3 bases and J by 5 bases, 11 bases remained unmatched. CDR1 is SGDLS, CDR2 YYNGEE, per germline. This CDR3 is built from 16 residues. In DNA form, the CDR3 reads TGTGCCAGCAGCGCAGGAGCTAGCGGGATTGATGAGACCCAGTACTTC. As protein: CASSAGASGIDETQYF.

In its sample, this clonotype was seen a few times. The rearrangement joins TRBV18 to TRBJ2-6; D ambiguous. The V gene's germline CDR1 is KGHSH and CDR2 LQKENI. CDR3 length: 17 residues. Deletions cut 3 bases from V and 0 bases from J, with 12 bases between. CDR3 coding DNA: TGTGCCAGCTCACCTCAGAAGTTAAGCTCTGGGGCCAACGTCCTGACTTTC. Translation gives CASSPQKLSSGANVLTF.

This chain links TRBV20-1 with TRBJ2-3, with no clear D. The CDR3 contains 13 residues. The germline V and J ends were trimmed by 6 bases and 0 bases, with 10 bases remaining between them. CDR1 and CDR2 (germline): DFQATT, SNEGSKA (reference sequence). The CDR3 bases are TGCAGTGCAACGATAGAAAGCACAGATACGCAGTATTTT. Translating gives CSATIESTDTQYF.